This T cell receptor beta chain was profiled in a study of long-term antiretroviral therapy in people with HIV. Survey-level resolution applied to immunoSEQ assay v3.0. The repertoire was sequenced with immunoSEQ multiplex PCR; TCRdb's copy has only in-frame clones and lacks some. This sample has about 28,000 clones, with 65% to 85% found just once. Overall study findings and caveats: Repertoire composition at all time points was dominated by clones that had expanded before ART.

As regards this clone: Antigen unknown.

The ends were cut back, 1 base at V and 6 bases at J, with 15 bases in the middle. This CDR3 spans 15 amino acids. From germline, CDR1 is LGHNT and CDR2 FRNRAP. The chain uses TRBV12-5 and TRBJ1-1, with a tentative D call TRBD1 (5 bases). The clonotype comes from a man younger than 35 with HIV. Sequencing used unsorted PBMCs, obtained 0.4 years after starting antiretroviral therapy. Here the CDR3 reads CASGLGTRDRAEAFF. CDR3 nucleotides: TGTGCTAGTGGTTTGGGGACTAGGGACCGGGCTGAAGCTTTCTTT. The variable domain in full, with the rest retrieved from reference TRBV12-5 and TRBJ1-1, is DARVTQTPRHKVTEMGQEVTMRCQPILGHNTVFWYRQTMMQGLELLAYFRNRAPLDDSGMPKDRFSAEMPDATLATLKIQPSEPRDSAVYFCASGLGTRDRAEAFFGQGTRLTVV.